These 23 T cell receptor beta chains came from one sample sequenced in a study of cytomegalovirus exposure and HLA in healthy donors. Sequenced by immunoSEQ multiplex PCR; TCRdb stores in-frame clones only, minus some. The sample contains 150,000 to 200,000 clones, about 89% of which appear only once. The sample taken for sequencing was PBMCs. The receptors were gathered from a man younger than 35 in good health and CMV-seropositive.

The chain uses TRBV4-1 and TRBJ1-6; D uncertain. V was trimmed by 4 bases and J by 0 bases, leaving 22 bases between them. CDR3 size: 20 residues. Germline assignment: CDR1 MGHRA and CDR2 YSYEKL. In nucleotides, the CDR3 is TGCGCCAGCAGCCCTTTTTTCTCCGGACTCCAGAGCTCCTATAATTCACCCCTCCACTTT. It translates to CASSPFFSGLQSSYNSPLHF.

This chain joins TRBV28 and TRBJ1-3, with 8 bases lining up with TRBD1. Trimming took 5 bases from V and 4 from J; bases not matched to a gene: 7. From germline, CDR1 is MDHEN and CDR2 SYDVKM. The CDR3 extends over 15 amino acids. Written as DNA, the CDR3 is TGTGCCAGCAGTCCCCAGGGGGCAACAGGAAACACCATATATTTT. Translating it yields CASSPQGATGNTIYF.

V gene TRBV13 combines with J gene TRBJ2-1; TRBD1 matches 9 bases. Germline values: CDR1 PRHDT, CDR2 FYEKMQ (reference sequence). Germline trimming cut 1 base from V and 12 bases from J; bases unmatched to any gene: 13. The CDR3 has 16 amino acids. The CDR3 region has the DNA TGTGCCAGCAGCTTAGTGGGACAGGGAAATAGACTAGTGCAGTTCTTC. Protein product: CASSLVGQGNRLVQFF.

As DNA, the CDR3 is TGTGCCAGCAGTGAAGCTAGGGACAGGGCCTCGGACACTGAAGCTTTCTTT. This sequence encodes CASSEARDRASDTEAFF. The gene calls are TRBV2 and TRBJ1-1, with 9 bases lining up with TRBD1. V was clipped by 0 bases and J by 3 bases; unmatched bases: 8. The CDR3 runs to 17 residues. The germline CDR1 and CDR2 sequences are SNHLY and FYNNEI.

The chain couples TRBV30 to TRBJ1-1, with 9 bases fitting TRBD1. Unmatched junction bases numbered 8, after V lost 3 bases and J lost 0 bases. The germline V gene has CDR1 GTSNPN and CDR2 SVGIG (reference sequence). This CDR3 is built from 16 residues. The CDR3 loop is CAWRGVGQGMNTEAFF. CDR3 nucleotides: TGTGCCTGGAGAGGGGTAGGACAGGGGATGAACACTGAAGCTTTCTTT.

The J gene is TRBJ2-3, the V gene TRBV5-1; 10 bases line up with TRBD2. CDR3 length: 15 amino acids. After removal of 2 bases from V and 4 bases from J, the junction contained 4 bases not matched to a gene. Per germline, CDR1 SGHRS and CDR2 YFSETQ. The CDR3 reads CASSLAGGSADTQYF. Written as DNA, the CDR3 is TGCGCCAGCAGCTTAGCGGGAGGGAGCGCAGATACGCAGTATTTT.

The V gene is TRBV19, the J gene TRBJ2-1; the D is unclear. V gave up 5 bases and J gave up 10 bases, with 12 bases separating them. CDR3 size: 12 residues. Per the germline V gene, CDR1 is LNHDA and CDR2 is SQIVND (reference sequence). The CDR3 DNA is TGTGCCAGTAGTCCCTTAGCAAGCGAGCAGTTCTTC. Its translation is CASSPLASEQFF.

This chain uses TRBV7-2 with TRBJ2-3, with D tentatively TRBD2 (5 bases). Germline V gene lookup returns CDR1 SGHTA and CDR2 FQGNSA. The CDR3 runs to 15 residues. V was clipped by 2 bases and J by 5 bases, with 14 bases between them. In DNA form, the CDR3 reads TGTGCCAGCAGCTTACGTCGGGGTATGGGAGATACGCAGTATTTT. Its translation is CASSLRRGMGDTQYF.

For the CDR3, the DNA is TGCGCCAGCAGTGGCCCGATAGCGGGAAGTTTAGAGCAGTTCTTC. Translated, it gives CASSGPIAGSLEQFF. The chain employs TRBV10-1 and TRBJ2-1, with 8 bases matching TRBD2. V was clipped by 4 bases and J by 10 bases; unmatched bases: 12. Germline V gene lookup returns CDR1 WNHNN and CDR2 SYGVQD (reference sequence). CDR3 length equals 15 residues.

This sequence joins TRBV2 and TRBJ2-1; 7 positions agree with TRBD2. Germline lookup yields CDR1 SNHLY and CDR2 FYNNEI. Losses at the gene ends were 10 bases for V and 8 bases for J; bases not matched to a gene: 8. The CDR3 is 12 amino acids. The CDR3 sequence: CATSLAPDEQFF. In DNA form, the CDR3 reads TGTGCCACCTCACTAGCGCCCGATGAGCAGTTCTTC.

V usage is TRBV7-8 and J usage is TRBJ1-2; 9 bases agree with TRBD1. Trimming removed 5 bases from V and 4 bases from J; junction bases left unmatched: 14. The CDR3 is 17 residues long. CDR1 and CDR2 (germline): SGHVS, FQNEAQ. CDR3 sequence (DNA): TGTGCCAGCAGCCAGCGAAGGACAGGGGTCCCCCGCTATGGCTACACCTTC. Amino acid sequence: CASSQRRTGVPRYGYTF.

The chain links TRBV2 to TRBJ2-1, with 14 positions matching TRBD2. The CDR3 spans 13 residues. Germline V gene lookup returns CDR1 SNHLY and CDR2 FYNNEI. V lost 11 bases to trimming and J lost 7 bases; unmatched junction nucleotides: 4. The CDR3 sequence is CAGRLAGGNEQFF. Written as DNA, the CDR3 is TGTGCCGGGCGACTAGCGGGGGGGAATGAGCAGTTCTTC.

The V call is TRBV7-6, the J call TRBJ1-6, with D unclear. The germline V and J ends were trimmed by 2 bases and 9 bases, with 14 bases remaining between them. The CDR3 totals 15 residues. The V gene's germline CDR1 is SGHVS and CDR2 FNYEAQ. The CDR3: CASSLFGLPGSPLHF. Written as DNA, the CDR3 is TGTGCCAGCAGCTTATTTGGCCTCCCGGGTTCACCCCTCCACTTT.

This sequence joins TRBV5-1 and TRBJ2-6, with 7 bases lining up with TRBD1. This CDR3 has 17 residues. Germline V lookup: CDR1 SGHRS, CDR2 YFSETQ. Losses at the gene ends were 4 bases for V and 7 bases for J; bases not matched to a gene: 14. The CDR3 reads CASSIPGTDVIANVLTF. In DNA form, the CDR3 reads TGCGCCAGCAGCATCCCGGGGACAGACGTAATTGCCAACGTCCTGACTTTC.

This chain joins TRBV5-8 and TRBJ2-7, with no clear D. This CDR3 is built from 12 residues. In germline, CDR1 is SGHTS, CDR2 YDEGEE. Trimming removed 0 bases from V and 3 bases from J, with 4 bases in between. In DNA form, the CDR3 reads TGTGCCAGCAGCTTGGGACTCTACGAGCAGTACTTC. Amino acid sequence: CASSLGLYEQYF.

The V and J genes are TRBV6-6 and TRBJ2-5, with unresolved D. V gave up 6 bases and J gave up 1 base, with 9 bases separating them. CDR3 length: 13 residues. Germline CDR1 is MNHNY and CDR2 is SVGAGI (reference sequence). The CDR3 sequence is CASSRNSQETQYF. As DNA, the CDR3 is TGTGCCAGCAGCCGGAACAGCCAAGAGACCCAGTACTTC.

J is TRBJ2-2 and V is TRBV7-6, with D perhaps TRBD2 (5 bases). The CDR3 runs to 16 residues. Germline V gene lookup returns CDR1 SGHVS and CDR2 FNYEAQ. The ends were cut back, 1 base at V and 4 bases at J, with 13 bases in the middle. This CDR3 is CASSLGNGVRTGELFF. CDR3 sequence (DNA): TGTGCCAGCAGCTTAGGGAACGGGGTACGCACCGGGGAGCTGTTTTTT. Full variable domain (rest looked up from reference TRBV7-6 and TRBJ2-2): GAGVSQSPRYKVTKRGQDVALRCDPISGHVSLYWYRQALGQGPEFLTYFNYEAQQDKSGLPNDRFSAERPEGSISTLTIQRTEQRDSAMYRCASSLGNGVRTGELFFGEGSRLTVL.

The V call is TRBV7-2, the J call TRBJ2-7; 7 nucleotides agree with TRBD2. Losses at the gene ends were 4 bases for V and 9 bases for J; bases not matched to a gene: 12. The germline CDR1 and CDR2 sequences are SGHTA and FQGNSA. The CDR3 is 14 residues long. CDR3 residues: CASSSVSGVGGQYF. CDR3 coding DNA: TGTGCCAGCAGCTCCGTAAGCGGGGTAGGAGGGCAGTACTTC.

This chain uses TRBV5-1 with TRBJ2-7, with D maybe TRBD1 (5 bases). From germline, CDR1 is SGHRS and CDR2 YFSETQ. The ends were cut back, 4 bases at V and 5 bases at J, with 19 bases in the middle. The CDR3 consists of 15 residues. The CDR3, as DNA: TGCGCCAGCAGCCTTGACATCAGGGTTATCGACGAGCAGTACTTC. Protein: CASSLDIRVIDEQYF.

J is TRBJ1-1 and V is TRBV4-2; D gene ambiguous. Trimming cost V 3 bases and J 0 bases, with 8 bases left between them. This CDR3 spans 14 amino acids. Per germline, CDR1 LGHNA and CDR2 YNFKEQ. CDR3 in DNA: TGTGCCAGCAGCCATGGGAGGGTGAACACTGAAGCTTTCTTT. This gives the protein CASSHGRVNTEAFF.

In its sample, this clone was seen a few times. The chain links TRBV6-6 to TRBJ1-5, with a tentative D call TRBD1 (5 bases). Germline CDR1 and CDR2: MNHNY and SVGAGI (reference sequence). This CDR3 has 16 residues. Trimming took off 0 bases at V and 4 bases at J, with 13 bases between the two ends. CDR3 in amino acids: CASSYSSRASNQPQHF. The CDR3 region has the DNA TGTGCCAGCAGTTACTCTTCCAGGGCCTCGAATCAGCCCCAGCATTTT.

The CDR3 here is CASSQQRLAGGGDTQYF. Here the CDR3 DNA reads TGCGCCAGCAGCCAACAGAGACTAGCGGGGGGAGGAGATACGCAGTATTTT. J is TRBJ2-3 and V is TRBV4-1, with 13 bases matching TRBD2. V shed 2 bases, J shed 5 bases, and the junction held 7 bases outside the gene matches. There are 17 residues in the CDR3. Germline lookup yields CDR1 MGHRA and CDR2 YSYEKL.

This clone showed up just once. The rearrangement uses TRBV18 and TRBJ1-5; maybe TRBD1 (5 bases). Trimming removed 4 bases from V and 5 bases from J, with 9 bases in between. The germline gives CDR1 KGHSH, CDR2 LQKENI. The CDR3 has 13 residues. The CDR3: CASSRGEDQPQHF. The CDR3 nucleotides are TGTGCCAGCTCACGGGGGGAGGATCAGCCCCAGCATTTT. Complete variable domain (other parts from reference TRBV18 and TRBJ1-5): NAGVMQNPRHLVRRRGQEARLRCSPMKGHSHVYWYRQLPEEGLKFMVYLQKENIIDESGMPKERFSAEFPKEGPSILRIQQVVRGDSAAYFCASSRGEDQPQHFGDGTRLSIL.